This entry lists 30 T cell receptor beta chains sequenced from one sample in a study of blood T cell repertoires in COVID-19 (dated by TCRdb to between 2020 and 2021). Library preparation employed the immunoSEQ multiplex PCR assay. Held by TCRdb, this immuneACCESS table contains in-frame sequences only and omits some clones. Under half of the omission traces to an unresolved V gene where checked; the cause of the rest is unknown. The table for this sample lists 170,000 or so clones; about 85% of them were counted only once. Together, the top ten hold 6.2% of the sample. Sequenced sample: PBMCs or T cells enriched from blood (not recorded which). The source of these receptors is a man in his forties who had recovered from COVID-19.

V is TRBV6-6 and J is TRBJ1-3; D possibly corresponds to TRBD1 (5 bases). Germline V gene data show CDR1 as MNHNY and CDR2 as SVGAGI (reference sequence). The V gene lost 7 bases and the J gene lost 6 bases, with 7 bases spanning the gap. The CDR3 consists of 11 residues. CDR3 coding DNA: TGTGCCAGCACAGGGCAAAACACCATATATTTT. Its protein product is CASTGQNTIYF.

The J gene is TRBJ2-2, the V gene TRBV9; TRBD2 is a possible D gene (5 bases). Trimming took off 2 bases at V and 0 bases at J, with 8 bases between the two ends. The CDR3 loop spans 15 amino acids. Germline-derived CDR1 and CDR2 are SGDLS and YYNGEE. The DNA for the CDR3 is TGTGCCAGCAGCGTTGTCGGGGCGAACACCGGGGAGCTGTTTTTT. Translation: CASSVVGANTGELFF.

The V and J genes are TRBV28 and TRBJ2-1; a weak D match, TRBD1 (6 bases). The CDR3 sequence is 15 residues long. V lost 5 bases, J lost 3 bases, and 14 bases lay in between. Germline lookup yields CDR1 MDHEN and CDR2 SYDVKM. The CDR3 region has the DNA TGTGCCAGCAGTGTAACAGGGCCGAACTACAATGAGCAGTTCTTC. The encoded protein is CASSVTGPNYNEQFF.

The chain recombines TRBV5-4 with TRBJ2-1; perhaps TRBD2 as D (6 bases). Trimming shortened V by 3 bases and J by 3 bases, and 16 bases separated the two germline ends. Germline lookup yields CDR1 SGHNT and CDR2 YYREEE (reference sequence). CDR3 length equals 16 residues. As DNA, the CDR3 is TGTGCCAGCAGCTCCGGGACTCCGGGCGGCTACAATGAGCAGTTCTTC. Translated: CASSSGTPGGYNEQFF.

This chain joins TRBV5-1 and TRBJ2-1, with D tentatively TRBD1 (5 bases). The CDR3 covers 13 residues. Germline CDR1 is SGHRS and CDR2 is YFSETQ. V dropped 5 bases and J dropped 7 bases, with 13 bases sitting between them. CDR3 sequence reads: CASRGLPGNEQFF. CDR3 DNA sequence: TGCGCCAGCAGAGGGCTACCAGGGAATGAGCAGTTCTTC.

This chain links TRBV27 with TRBJ2-7, with D maybe TRBD2 (6 bases). From germline, CDR1 is MNHEY and CDR2 SMNVEV (reference sequence). This CDR3 is 13 amino acids long. Between the trimmed V and J ends, which lost 6 bases and 5 bases, there was a span of 14 bases. The CDR3 DNA reads TGTGCCAGCAGCGCCCTCGGACTAAACGAGCAGTACTTC. Translated, it gives CASSALGLNEQYF.

The rearrangement uses TRBV19 and TRBJ1-2; perhaps TRBD1 as D (5 bases). V lost 4 bases and J 1 base, leaving 22 bases between the germline ends. CDR3 size: 18 residues. Germline CDR1 LNHDA, CDR2 SQIVND (reference sequence). The CDR3 DNA is TGTGCCAGTAGTACCCGAGTGGGAGGGGCCGGATATAACTATGGCTACACCTTC. It yields the protein CASSTRVGGAGYNYGYTF.

This clone was seen once. DNA for the CDR3: TGTGCCAGCTCCCCCCGGGGGGCCTCCTACAATGAGCAGTTCTTC. Translated: CASSPRGASYNEQFF. The chain links TRBV18 to TRBJ2-1; a weak D match, TRBD2 (7 bases). The CDR3 loop spans 15 amino acids. Germline values: CDR1 KGHSH, CDR2 LQKENI. Between the trimmed V and J ends, which lost 6 bases and 0 bases, there was a span of 12 bases.

J is TRBJ2-7 and V is TRBV19; TRBD1 is a possible D gene (5 bases). Trimming pared 5 bases from V and 0 bases from J, leaving 17 bases between. Germline-derived CDR1 and CDR2 are LNHDA and SQIVND (reference sequence). The CDR3 sequence is 16 residues long. The CDR3 is CASSARQSRSSYEQYF. The CDR3 bases are TGTGCCAGTAGTGCGAGACAGAGCAGGAGCTCCTACGAGCAGTACTTC.

This clone was observed once. The genes are TRBV30 and TRBJ2-4, with D perhaps matching TRBD2 (5 bases). V shed 8 bases and J shed 1 base, with 24 bases lying between them. The germline gives CDR1 GTSNPN, CDR2 SVGIG (reference sequence). The CDR3 is 17 amino acids. Here the CDR3 reads CARPSPPSGEAKNIQYF. The CDR3 bases are TGTGCCCGCCCAAGCCCCCCGAGCGGAGAGGCCAAAAACATTCAGTACTTC. The complete variable domain, with remaining parts taken from reference TRBV30 and TRBJ2-4, reads SQTIHQWPATLVQPVGSPLSLECTVEGTSNPNLYWYRQAAGRGLQLLFYSVGIGQISSEVPQNLSASRPQDRQFILSSKKLLLSDSGFYLCARPSPPSGEAKNIQYFGAGTRLSVL.

The chain links TRBV28 to TRBJ2-5, with D possibly TRBD2 on 6 matching bases. The CDR3 is 14 amino acids. V lost 3 bases, J lost 2 bases, and 10 bases lay in between. Germline CDR1 MDHEN, CDR2 SYDVKM. In DNA form, the CDR3 reads TGTGCCAGCAGTTTCGGGGACTCTCAAGAGACCCAGTACTTC. Amino acid sequence: CASSFGDSQETQYF.

The chain has TRBV30 and TRBJ2-5, with 7 bases aligning to TRBD1. Germline loops: CDR1 GTSNPN, CDR2 SVGIG (reference sequence). V shed 2 bases and J 2 bases; nucleotides not matched to a gene: 5. The CDR3 loop spans 14 amino acids. The CDR3 here is CAWSPLTGQETQYF. The CDR3 nucleotides read TGTGCCTGGAGTCCCCTGACAGGGCAAGAGACCCAGTACTTC.

The J gene is TRBJ1-5, the V gene TRBV7-2, with 8 bases identical to TRBD1. CDR1 is SGHTA, CDR2 FQGNSA, per germline. CDR3 length: 15 residues. The ends lost 5 bases at V and 6 bases at J; junction bases unmatched: 9. CDR3 nucleotides: TGTGCCAGCAGCATCGCGGGACAGGTGGGTCAGCCCCAGCATTTT. This sequence encodes CASSIAGQVGQPQHF.

The V and J genes are TRBV30 and TRBJ1-2, with TRBD1 as a possible D gene (6 bases). The germline V gene encodes CDR1 GTSNPN and CDR2 SVGIG (reference sequence). This CDR3 region has 15 residues. V lost 0 bases to trimming and J lost 8 bases, with 19 bases between them. The CDR3 DNA follows: TGTGCCTGGAGTGTACATCAGGGGAGCTATGAAGGCTACACCTTC. This encodes CAWSVHQGSYEGYTF.

This chain uses TRBV25-1 with TRBJ2-2; D perhaps matches TRBD1 (7 bases). Germline CDR1 MGHDK, CDR2 SYGVNS. Trimming cost V 5 bases and J 13 bases, with 17 bases left between them. The CDR3 totals 13 residues. CDR3 in amino acids: CASSSGGQGRLFF. The CDR3 bases are TGTGCCAGCAGTTCAGGGGGGCAGGGGAGGCTGTTTTTT.

The rearrangement links TRBV5-4 to TRBJ2-7; 7 bases map to TRBD1. Germline V lookup: CDR1 SGHNT, CDR2 YYREEE (reference sequence). The V gene end was trimmed by 0 bases and the J gene end by 6 bases; junction bases not matched to a gene: 6. This CDR3 is built from 14 residues. Here the CDR3 reads CASSLGLQGIEQYF. CDR3 bases: TGTGCCAGCAGCTTGGGGCTACAGGGGATCGAGCAGTACTTC.

The V call is TRBV27, the J call TRBJ1-1, with D perhaps matching TRBD1 (5 bases). The CDR3 sequence is 17 residues long. V was pared by 6 bases and J by 2 bases, with 22 bases between. Germline assignment: CDR1 MNHEY and CDR2 SMNVEV (reference sequence). CDR3: CASSRDSLNLPNTEAFF. The CDR3 DNA reads TGTGCCAGCAGCCGTGACAGCCTCAATCTACCCAACACTGAAGCTTTCTTT.

The table lists this clone with a few counts. V usage is TRBV4-1 and J usage is TRBJ2-3; TRBD2 aligns across 9 bases. The CDR3 extends over 15 amino acids. Germline V gives CDR1 MGHRA, CDR2 YSYEKL. With 6 bases clipped from V and 4 bases from J, the junction kept 8 bases outside the gene matches. The CDR3 loop is CASSLASGASDTQYF. CDR3 DNA: TGCGCCAGCAGTCTGGCTAGCGGGGCATCAGATACGCAGTATTTT.

Here the CDR3 DNA reads TGTGCCAGCAGCTCAGACAGGTCAATGGCCTACGAGCAGTACTTC. Encoded protein: CASSSDRSMAYEQYF. The V gene is TRBV7-9, the J gene TRBJ2-7, with D possibly being TRBD1 (6 bases). Trimming removed 4 bases from V and 2 bases from J, with 15 bases in between. The CDR3 totals 15 residues. CDR1 is SEHNR, CDR2 FQNEAQ, per germline (reference sequence).

The rearrangement uses TRBV11-3 and TRBJ2-6; D perhaps matches TRBD2 (6 bases). The CDR3 has 16 amino acids. Germline V gives CDR1 SGHNT, CDR2 YENEEA. Trimming pared 2 bases from V and 2 bases from J, leaving 10 bases between. The CDR3 reads CASSLRGGTGANVLTF. The CDR3 nucleotides read TGTGCCAGCAGCTTAAGGGGCGGGACTGGGGCCAACGTCCTGACTTTC.

In its sample, this clone was seen a few times. The chain uses TRBV14 and TRBJ1-6, with unresolved D. V shed 1 base and J shed 8 bases, with 9 bases lying between them. The germline CDR1 and CDR2 sequences are SGHDN and FVKESK. The CDR3 is 14 residues long. CDR3 sequence reads: CASSQALVYSPLHF. The CDR3 nucleotides read TGTGCCAGCAGCCAAGCCCTAGTCTATTCACCCCTCCACTTT.

The rearrangement uses TRBV11-2 and TRBJ2-1, with 8 bases matching TRBD2. Germline V lookup: CDR1 SGHAT, CDR2 FQNNGV. The CDR3 runs to 16 residues. V shed 1 base, J shed 4 bases, and the junction held 6 bases outside the gene matches. The CDR3 spells CASSLAVTSGYNEQFF. CDR3 DNA sequence: TGTGCCAGCAGCTTAGCGGTTACTAGCGGATACAATGAGCAGTTCTTC.

The V gene is TRBV7-2, the J gene TRBJ1-5, with D tentatively TRBD1 (5 bases). The CDR3 totals 13 residues. Trimming shortened V by 4 bases and J by 4 bases, and 8 bases separated the two germline ends. CDR1 is SGHTA, CDR2 FQGNSA, per germline. CDR3 nucleotide sequence: TGTGCCAGCAGCTCTGACAGAAATCAGCCCCAGCATTTT. It yields the protein CASSSDRNQPQHF.

This rearrangement joins TRBV28 to TRBJ1-2; tentatively, D is TRBD1 (5 bases). V lost 6 bases and J lost 0, with 14 bases in between. This CDR3 spans 15 amino acids. Per germline, CDR1 MDHEN and CDR2 SYDVKM. The CDR3 DNA is TGTGCCAGCAGCCAGGCAGGGCCAGCTAACTATGGCTACACCTTC. This translates into CASSQAGPANYGYTF.

The chain recombines TRBV13 with TRBJ1-6; 9 nucleotides match TRBD1. Germline V gives CDR1 PRHDT, CDR2 FYEKMQ (reference sequence). The CDR3 length is 16 residues. The V segment lost 7 bases and the J segment 3 bases; nucleotides outside the gene matches: 7. The CDR3, as DNA: TGTGCCAGCAACCTCAAGGGACAGGGCTATAATTCACCCCTCCACTTT. It specifies CASNLKGQGYNSPLHF.

The gene calls are TRBV12-3 or TRBV12-4 and TRBJ2-5, with D hard to call. The CDR3 loop spans 11 amino acids. V lost 4 bases to trimming and J lost 3 bases, with 3 bases between them. CDR3 coding DNA: TGTGCCAGCAGTTCGGAAGAGACCCAGTACTTC. Translated: CASSSEETQYF.

The gene calls are TRBV12-3 or TRBV12-4 and TRBJ1-2; D gene unclear. Trimming left V 6 bases short and J 5 bases short, with 13 bases between. The length of the CDR3 is 13 residues. The CDR3 nucleotides read TGTGCCAGCAGGAAGGACTGGGATTATGGCTACACCTTC. Its protein is CASRKDWDYGYTF.

This chain joins TRBV2 and TRBJ1-1, with TRBD1 matching 7 bases. J gave up 3 bases and V 9 bases, and 10 bases lay outside the gene matches. The CDR3 runs to 14 residues. From germline, CDR1 is SNHLY and CDR2 FYNNEI. Written as DNA, the CDR3 is TGTGCCAGTAGAATAACAGGGGATTACACTGAAGCTTTCTTT. The encoded protein is CASRITGDYTEAFF.

V and J are TRBV29-1 and TRBJ2-1, with D possibly being TRBD1 (6 bases). The CDR3 runs to 11 residues. Per the germline V gene, CDR1 is SQVTM and CDR2 is ANQGSEA. The V end lost 6 bases, the J end lost 7 bases, and 10 bases lay between the germline ends. The CDR3 here is CSVHQGNEQFF. CDR3 coding DNA: TGCAGCGTCCACCAGGGGAATGAGCAGTTCTTC.

The chain employs TRBV6-5 and TRBJ2-5, with 13 bases that match TRBD2. Per germline, CDR1 MNHEY and CDR2 SVGAGI. The ends lost 4 bases at V and 1 base at J; junction bases unmatched: 3. The CDR3 totals 16 residues. CDR3: CASSSTSGGGQETQYF. CDR3 sequence (DNA): TGTGCCAGCAGTTCAACTAGCGGGGGGGGCCAAGAGACCCAGTACTTC.